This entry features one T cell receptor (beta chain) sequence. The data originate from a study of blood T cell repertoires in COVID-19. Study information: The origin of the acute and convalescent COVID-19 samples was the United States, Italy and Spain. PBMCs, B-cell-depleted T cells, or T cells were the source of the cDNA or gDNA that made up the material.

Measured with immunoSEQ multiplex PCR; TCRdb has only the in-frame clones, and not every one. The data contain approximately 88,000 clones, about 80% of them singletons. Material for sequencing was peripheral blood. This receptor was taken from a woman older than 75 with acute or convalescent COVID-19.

CDR3 sequence (DNA): TGTGCCAGCAGTGAGAGCCTCGCGGGATATTCCTACGAGCAGTACTTC. Translated: CASSESLAGYSYEQYF. The chain combines TRBV25-1 with TRBJ2-7; weak D call: TRBD2 (6 bases). Germline loops: CDR1 MGHDK, CDR2 SYGVNS. V dropped 3 bases and J dropped 1 base, with 16 bases sitting between them. The CDR3 has 16 residues.